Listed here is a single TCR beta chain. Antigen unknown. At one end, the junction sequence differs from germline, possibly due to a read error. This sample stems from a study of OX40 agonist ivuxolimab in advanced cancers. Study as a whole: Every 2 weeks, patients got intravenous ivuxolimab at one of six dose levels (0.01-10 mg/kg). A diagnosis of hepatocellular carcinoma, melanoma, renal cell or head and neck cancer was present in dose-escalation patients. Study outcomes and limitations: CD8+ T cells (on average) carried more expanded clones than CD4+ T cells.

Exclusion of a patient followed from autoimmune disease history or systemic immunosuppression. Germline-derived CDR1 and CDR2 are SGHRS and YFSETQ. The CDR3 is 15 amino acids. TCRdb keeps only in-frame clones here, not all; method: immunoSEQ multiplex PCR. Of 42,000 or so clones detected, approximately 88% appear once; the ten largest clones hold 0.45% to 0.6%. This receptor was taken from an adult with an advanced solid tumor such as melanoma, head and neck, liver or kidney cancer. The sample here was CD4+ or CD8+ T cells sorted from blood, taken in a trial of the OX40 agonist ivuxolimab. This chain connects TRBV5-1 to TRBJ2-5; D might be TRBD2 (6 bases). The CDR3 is CASRGSRRDQGTQYF. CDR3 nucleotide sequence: TGCGCCAGCAGGGGATCGCGGCGGGACCAAGGGACCCAGTACTTC.